The 23 T cell receptor beta chains below all came from one sample that was sequenced in a study of blood T cell repertoires in COVID-19. The repertoire was sequenced with immunoSEQ multiplex PCR; TCRdb's copy has only in-frame clones and lacks some. Of tens of thousands of clones listed, approximately 80% were seen once; the top ten hold 13%. Sequencing was done on a sample of peripheral blood. The receptors come from a middle-aged man with COVID-19, enrolled during active disease.

V and J are TRBV25-1 and TRBJ2-5; 9 positions agree with TRBD2. With 6 bases clipped from V and 3 bases from J, the junction kept 2 bases outside the gene matches. Per the germline V gene, CDR1 is MGHDK and CDR2 is SYGVNS. The CDR3 is 13 residues long. The CDR3 reads CASSLAGKETQYF. The CDR3 DNA reads TGTGCCAGCAGCCTAGCGGGGAAAGAGACCCAGTACTTC.

This clone was picked up a small number of times. The rearrangement links TRBV12-5 to TRBJ1-2, with D unresolved. Trimming removed 4 bases at V and 5 bases at J, with 8 bases between. Germline V gene data show CDR1 as LGHNT and CDR2 as FRNRAP. CDR3 length: 12 residues. In DNA form, the CDR3 reads TGTGCTAGTGGTTCGGAGCTTTATGGCTACACCTTC. It specifies CASGSELYGYTF.

V is TRBV14 and J is TRBJ2-2; D is ambiguous. The CDR3 length is 14 residues. The V end was cut by 4 bases, the J end by 0 bases, with 6 bases between. Germline CDR1 SGHDN, CDR2 FVKESK. The CDR3 loop reads CASSLNSNTGELFF. CDR3 sequence (DNA): TGTGCCAGCAGCCTAAACTCGAACACCGGGGAGCTGTTTTTT.

The gene calls are TRBV18 and TRBJ2-7; D unresolved. Trimming stripped 2 bases from V and 2 bases from J, with 4 bases between. Per germline, CDR1 KGHSH and CDR2 LQKENI. The CDR3 extends over 12 amino acids. The CDR3 protein is CASSPLTYEQYF. In DNA form, the CDR3 reads TGTGCCAGCTCACCATTAACCTACGAGCAGTACTTC.

CDR3 DNA sequence: TGCAGCGTTTACGGGGCGGGGTATGGCTACACCTTC. Protein: CSVYGAGYGYTF. The V gene is TRBV29-1, the J gene TRBJ1-2; weak D call: TRBD1 (5 bases). Germline V CDR1 and CDR2: SQVTM, ANQGSEA. The CDR3 runs to 12 residues. Deletions cut 5 bases from V and 5 bases from J, with 12 bases between.

The chain recombines TRBV7-9 with TRBJ1-2, with D possibly TRBD1 on 5 matching bases. Germline V gene sequence: CDR1 SEHNR, CDR2 FQNEAQ (reference sequence). V was clipped by 1 base and J by 8 bases, with 8 bases between them. The CDR3 covers 12 residues. The CDR3 protein is CASSLGREGYTF. The CDR3 DNA reads TGTGCCAGCAGCTTAGGCAGGGAAGGCTACACCTTC.

The chain combines TRBV19 with TRBJ2-6, with D unclear. V was shortened by 0 bases and J by 0 bases, with 9 bases between the two germline ends. CDR3 length: 17 residues. Germline V gene sequence: CDR1 LNHDA, CDR2 SQIVND (reference sequence). CDR3 nucleotide sequence: TGTGCCAGTAGTATAGATGAAGCCGCCTCTGGGGCCAACGTCCTGACTTTC. Its protein product is CASSIDEAASGANVLTF.

This chain uses TRBV5-1 with TRBJ1-1, with 8 bases that match TRBD1. In germline, CDR1 is SGHRS, CDR2 YFSETQ. V trimming: 0 bases; J trimming: 5 bases; junction bases outside the gene matches: 3. The CDR3 sequence is 14 residues long. The CDR3 is CASSLVGQGTEAFF. The CDR3, as DNA: TGCGCCAGCAGCTTGGTTGGACAGGGTACTGAAGCTTTCTTT. Combining the CDR3 with reference TRBV5-1 and TRBJ1-1 gives the whole variable domain KAGVTQTPRYLIKTRGQQVTLSCSPISGHRSVSWYQQTPGQGLQFLFEYFSETQRNKGNFPGRFSGRQFSNSRSEMNVSTLELGDSALYLCASSLVGQGTEAFFGQGTRLTVV.

The chain recombines TRBV18 with TRBJ2-5; 9 bases line up with TRBD1. The V segment lost 3 bases and the J segment 5 bases; nucleotides outside the gene matches: 7. The germline CDR1 and CDR2 sequences are KGHSH and LQKENI. The CDR3 length is 15 residues. The CDR3 DNA sequence: TGTGCCAGCTCACCCCCGGGACAGGGATTTGAGACCCAGTACTTC. Encoded protein: CASSPPGQGFETQYF.

This clone was seen a single time. The J gene is TRBJ1-2, the V gene TRBV10-3; 7 positions match TRBD1. V lost 8 bases and J lost 4; bases outside the gene matches: 16. The germline V gene has CDR1 ENHRY and CDR2 SYGVKD. CDR3 length: 16 residues. In nucleotides, the CDR3 is TGTGCCATCGGGAGACAGGGAGGTCAGGCTAGCTATGGCTACACCTTC. Translated: CAIGRQGGQASYGYTF.

The CDR3 reads CASGRDSLNTEAFF. CDR3 bases: TGCGCCAGCGGGCGGGACAGCCTAAACACTGAAGCTTTCTTT. J is TRBJ1-1 and V is TRBV10-2; 7 nucleotides match TRBD1. The CDR3 spans 14 residues. Losses at the gene ends were 8 bases for V and 2 bases for J; bases not matched to a gene: 8. CDR1 is WSHSY, CDR2 SAAADI, per germline.

This rearrangement joins TRBV7-3 to TRBJ2-7; 7 bases match TRBD2. V trimming: 4 bases; J trimming: 6 bases; junction bases outside the gene matches: 9. Germline CDR1 and CDR2: SGHTA and FQGTGA. The CDR3 is 14 amino acids. CDR3 sequence reads: CASSSWGGEGEQYF. CDR3 DNA sequence: TGTGCCAGCAGCTCCTGGGGAGGGGAGGGCGAGCAGTACTTC.

This chain connects TRBV5-4 to TRBJ2-3; the match to TRBD2 covers 9 bases. With V trimmed by 1 base and J by 2 bases, 8 bases remained unmatched. The CDR3 sequence is 17 residues long. Germline CDR1 reads SGHNT; CDR2 reads YYREEE (reference sequence). The chain's CDR3 is CASSLSLRGGLTDTQYF. The DNA of the CDR3 is TGTGCCAGCAGCTTGAGTTTGCGGGGGGGCCTCACAGATACGCAGTATTTT.

This chain uses TRBV2 with TRBJ2-2; D not certain. Germline V gene sequence: CDR1 SNHLY, CDR2 FYNNEI. The CDR3 has 17 residues. V gave up 1 base and J gave up 1 base, with 13 bases separating them. The CDR3 loop is CASSEVGRFENTGELFF. CDR3 coding DNA: TGTGCCAGCAGTGAAGTCGGCAGGTTCGAGAACACCGGGGAGCTGTTTTTT. Variable domain in full (rest from reference TRBV2 and TRBJ2-2): EPEVTQTPSHQVTQMGQEVILRCVPISNHLYFYWYRQILGQKVEFLVSFYNNEISEKSEIFDDQFSVERPDGSNFTLKIRSTKLEDSAMYFCASSEVGRFENTGELFFGEGSRLTVL.

The V call is TRBV7-2, the J call TRBJ2-1; 8 bases align to TRBD2. Germline V CDR1 and CDR2: SGHTA, FQGNSA. This CDR3 is 13 amino acids long. V lost 5 bases and J lost 15; bases outside the gene matches: 12. CDR3 nucleotides: TGTGCCAGCAGCCCAGGCGGGGGGCCGAGACGGTTCTTC. Translating gives CASSPGGGPRRFF.

The CDR3 loop reads CASSYWTGVPYEQYF. CDR3 in DNA: TGCGCCAGCAGCTACTGGACAGGGGTCCCCTACGAGCAGTACTTC. The rearrangement joins TRBV5-1 to TRBJ2-7, with 9 bases lining up with TRBD1. The CDR3 totals 15 residues. CDR1 and CDR2 from the germline V gene are SGHRS and YFSETQ. V was clipped by 3 bases and J by 2 bases; unmatched bases: 6.

CDR3 sequence (DNA): TGTGCCAGCAGCCCCCGGGGGATTGGCACCGGGGAGCTGTTTTTT. Translated: CASSPRGIGTGELFF. The rearrangement links TRBV11-2 to TRBJ2-2; the D gene is possibly TRBD2 (6 bases). Per germline, CDR1 SGHAT and CDR2 FQNNGV. The CDR3 has 15 residues. Trimming took off 5 bases at V and 4 bases at J, with 14 bases between the two ends. The entire variable domain, with the rest obtained from reference TRBV11-2 and TRBJ2-2, is as follows: EAGVAQSPRYKIIEKRQSVAFWCNPISGHATLYWYQQILGQGPKLLIQFQNNGVVDDSQLPKDRFSAERLKGVDSTLKIQPAKLEDSAVYLCASSPRGIGTGELFFGEGSRLTVL.

This clone was detected a few times. The V call is TRBV2, the J call TRBJ2-1, with 11 bases that match TRBD1. This CDR3 is built from 14 residues. V gave up 7 bases and J gave up 7 bases; unmatched junction bases: 6. Germline assignment: CDR1 SNHLY and CDR2 FYNNEI. The CDR3 sequence is CASKGTGGSNEQFF. In nucleotides, the CDR3 is TGTGCCAGCAAGGGGACAGGGGGATCAAATGAGCAGTTCTTC. Looking up the rest from reference TRBV2 and TRBJ2-1 gives the full variable domain: EPEVTQTPSHQVTQMGQEVILRCVPISNHLYFYWYRQILGQKVEFLVSFYNNEISEKSEIFDDQFSVERPDGSNFTLKIRSTKLEDSAMYFCASKGTGGSNEQFFGPGTRLTVL.

The rearrangement joins TRBV19 to TRBJ2-6, with 8 bases that match TRBD1. This CDR3 is built from 19 residues. V was clipped by 4 bases and J by 4 bases; unmatched bases: 15. From germline, CDR1 is LNHDA and CDR2 SQIVND (reference sequence). CDR3 in DNA: TGTGCCAGTAGTAGCCGGACAGGGCTTACCTATTCGGGGGCCAACGTCCTGACTTTC. It translates to CASSSRTGLTYSGANVLTF.

This chain links TRBV7-2 with TRBJ2-1; 8 nucleotides agree with TRBD2. Unmatched junction bases numbered 2, after V lost 1 base and J lost 9 bases. The germline V gene has CDR1 SGHTA and CDR2 FQGNSA. This CDR3 has 13 amino acids. This CDR3 is CASSLVAGIEQFF. CDR3 nucleotide sequence: TGTGCCAGCAGCTTAGTAGCGGGAATTGAGCAGTTCTTC.

The chain combines TRBV5-8 with TRBJ2-3; TRBD1 matches at 8 bases. The CDR3 covers 16 residues. Germline lookup yields CDR1 SGHTS and CDR2 YDEGEE. The junction had 13 bases not matched to a gene; V was cut back by 4 bases and J by 6 bases. The CDR3 bases are TGTGCCAGCAGCACGGGACAGGCCGCTTACGGGGATACGCAGTATTTT. Translating it yields CASSTGQAAYGDTQYF.

This clone occurred once. The J gene is TRBJ2-3, the V gene TRBV7-9, with D possibly being TRBD2 (5 bases). This CDR3 has 14 residues. The germline gives CDR1 SEHNR, CDR2 FQNEAQ (reference sequence). V dropped 4 bases and J dropped 6 bases, with 14 bases sitting between them. The CDR3 sequence is CASSSMRAMDTQYF. The CDR3 DNA reads as TGTGCCAGCAGCTCAATGAGGGCCATGGATACGCAGTATTTT.

This sequence joins TRBV11-2 and TRBJ2-7; D possibly corresponds to TRBD1 (5 bases). V lost 5 bases and J 2 bases, leaving 13 bases between the germline ends. Germline V gene lookup returns CDR1 SGHAT and CDR2 FQNNGV. CDR3 length: 14 residues. CDR3 nucleotides: TGTGCCAGCAGCCCAGGGATGGGCCCCTACGAGCAGTACTTC. Its protein product is CASSPGMGPYEQYF.